This passage covers 26 T cell receptor beta chains from one sample sequenced in a study of blood T cells in healthy people across ages. Combining a sample-barcoded 5' primer with a J-beta primer mix, a second PCR ran for about 6 to 12 cycles. In TCRdb, the 5' RACE reads were re-called with MiXCR into one record per CDR3 protein. The sample lists about 970,000 distinct CDR3 sequences, around 54% occurring once. Sequencing was carried out using blood. All receptors derive from a woman aged 60-75 years in good health.

This sequence joins TRBV7-9 and TRBJ2-7, with unresolved D. TRBJ2-5 matches the DNA end more closely, so the J call is doubtful. The CDR3 is 12 amino acids. Germline CDR1 reads SEHNR; CDR2 reads FQNEAQ (reference sequence). In DNA, the CDR3 is TGTGCCAGCACGAGAACGGGCGGGACCCAGTACTTC. Its protein is CASTRTGGTQYF.

As regards this clonotype: A read error is possible here, since a much larger clone lies one base away. The rearrangement uses TRBV20-1 and TRBJ2-7; TRBD2 aligns across 8 bases. The closer fit of TRBJ2-5 to the DNA end suggests the J call may be wrong. Germline V gene data show CDR1 as DFQATT and CDR2 as SNEGSKA (reference sequence). CDR3 length: 20 residues. CDR3 residues: CSARPTFSTFSGASQETQYF. DNA for the CDR3: TGCAGTGCTAGACCAACCTTTTCTACCTTTAGCGGGGCAAGTCAAGAGACCCAGTACTTC.

This chain joins TRBV18 and TRBJ2-5; D is perhaps TRBD1 (5 bases). Germline assignment: CDR1 KGHSH and CDR2 LQKENI. The V and J ends lost 2 bases and 4 bases respectively, with 8 bases between them. The CDR3 contains 13 residues. CDR3 loop: CASSPNQGETQYF. CDR3 DNA: TGTGCCAGCTCACCAAACCAGGGAGAGACCCAGTACTTC. Full variable domain (remainder filled in from reference TRBV18 and TRBJ2-5): NAGVMQNPRHLVRRRGQEARLRCSPMKGHSHVYWYRQLPEEGLKFMVYLQKENIIDESGMPKERFSAEFPKEGPSILRIQQVVRGDSAAYFCASSPNQGETQYFGPGTRLLVL.

As regards this clonotype: A read error is possible here, since a much larger clone lies one base away. The chain has TRBV5-1 and TRBJ1-2; 7 bases are shared with TRBD1. V lost 2 bases, J lost 8 bases, and 6 bases stayed unmatched. This CDR3 is 13 amino acids long. Germline V gives CDR1 SGHRS, CDR2 YFSETQ. The CDR3 protein is CASSFVQGDGYTF. The CDR3 bases are TGCGCCAGCAGCTTTGTCCAGGGGGACGGCTACACCTTC.

This chain links TRBV29-1 with TRBJ1-1; no clear D. The CDR3 is made up of 13 amino acids. Germline assignment: CDR1 SQVTM and CDR2 ANQGSEA. Between the trimmed V and J ends, which lost 4 bases and 4 bases, there was a span of 13 bases. CDR3 loop: CSVVLGSSTEAFF. CDR3 bases: TGCAGCGTTGTTCTCGGGAGTAGCACTGAAGCTTTCTTT.

The rearrangement links TRBV28 to TRBJ1-5; no definite D call. This CDR3 is built from 15 residues. Per the germline V gene, CDR1 is MDHEN and CDR2 is SYDVKM. Trimming shortened V by 1 base and J by 6 bases, and 13 bases separated the two germline ends. This CDR3 is CASSLSIGSGQPQHF. Written as DNA, the CDR3 is TGTGCCAGCAGTTTATCGATAGGGTCCGGTCAGCCCCAGCATTTT.

The V and J genes are TRBV29-1 and TRBJ2-5; unclear D gene. Germline V lookup: CDR1 SQVTM, CDR2 ANQGSEA. The V end lost 6 bases, the J end lost 11 bases, and 22 bases lay between the germline ends. The CDR3 is made up of 13 amino acids. The CDR3: CSVQNPRTYKQYF. The CDR3 nucleotides are TGCAGCGTCCAAAACCCCAGGACCTACAAGCAGTACTTC.

The chain has TRBV20-1 and TRBJ2-1; 10 nucleotides match TRBD2. Unmatched junction bases numbered 11, after V lost 7 bases and J lost 8 bases. The CDR3 has 14 residues. CDR1 and CDR2 from the germline V gene are DFQATT and SNEGSKA (reference sequence). The CDR3 sequence is CSGGSLAGRDEQFF. CDR3 DNA: TGCAGTGGCGGGTCACTAGCGGGACGGGATGAGCAGTTCTTC.

The chain recombines TRBV12-3 or TRBV12-4 with TRBJ2-1; no clear D. This CDR3 contains 16 residues. V lost 1 base and J lost 4, with 14 bases in between. The CDR3 region is CASSLEGPSPYNEQFF. CDR3 DNA sequence: TGTGCCAGCAGTTTAGAGGGTCCTTCCCCTTACAATGAGCAGTTCTTC.

A word on this clonotype: The junction differs from germline at one of its ends, possibly a read error. The V call is TRBV4-1, the J call TRBJ2-4; TRBD1 aligns across 9 bases. Near its end, the DNA agrees better with TRBJ2-7, so the J call may be wrong. CDR3 length: 14 residues. Germline-derived CDR1 and CDR2 are MGHRA and YSYEKL. CDR3 bases: TGTGCCAGCAGCCAGGGACAGGGAGTATACGAGCAGTACTTC. It specifies CASSQGQGVYEQYF.

This clonotype was counted ten times or more. The V gene is TRBV5-1, the J gene TRBJ1-4; 7 bases agree with TRBD1. This CDR3 is built from 14 residues. CDR1 and CDR2 (germline): SGHRS, YFSETQ. Trimming at V came to 4 bases and at J to 4 bases, leaving 4 bases not matched to a gene. CDR3 sequence reads: CASSRDSSNEKLFF. CDR3 DNA sequence: TGCGCCAGCAGCAGGGACAGCAGTAATGAAAAACTGTTTTTT.

This clonotype was found once. The genes are TRBV7-2 and TRBJ2-1, with TRBD1 identical over 8 bases. Germline V lookup: CDR1 SGHTA, CDR2 FQGNSA. The ends lost 7 bases at V and 6 bases at J; junction bases unmatched: 8. This CDR3 spans 14 amino acids. The CDR3 DNA follows: TGTGCCAGCAAGGACAGGGCCTATAGCAATGAGCAGTTCTTC. Translated: CASKDRAYSNEQFF.

V is TRBV12-3 or TRBV12-4 and J is TRBJ2-5; D gene uncertain. The CDR3 covers 13 residues. V was trimmed by 2 bases and J by 0 bases, leaving 4 bases between them. The DNA for the CDR3 is TGTGCCAGCAGTTTATTCGACCAAGAGACCCAGTACTTC. This encodes CASSLFDQETQYF.

The chain carries TRBV20-1 and TRBJ2-1; possibly TRBD2 for D (6 bases). Trimming took off 0 bases at V and 8 bases at J, with 14 bases between the two ends. Germline CDR1 reads DFQATT; CDR2 reads SNEGSKA (reference sequence). The CDR3 runs 14 residues. The CDR3 nucleotides read TGCAGTGCTAGAGATCTTAGCGGCGCCGATGAGCAGTTCTTC. Amino acids: CSARDLSGADEQFF.

This chain connects TRBV25-1 to TRBJ2-3, with D tentatively TRBD2 (5 bases). V shed 6 bases and J shed 5 bases, with 12 bases lying between them. CDR1 is MGHDK, CDR2 SYGVNS, per germline. This CDR3 is 13 amino acids long. This chain's CDR3 is CASRPDGVDTQYF. CDR3 in DNA: TGTGCCAGCAGACCGGACGGGGTAGATACGCAGTATTTT.

The chain couples TRBV5-1 to TRBJ2-1, with a tentative D call TRBD2 (6 bases). Trimming stripped 1 base from V and 6 bases from J, with 14 bases between. The CDR3 runs 15 residues. Per the germline V gene, CDR1 is SGHRS and CDR2 is YFSETQ. This chain's CDR3 is CASSLRQGLGNEQFF. The CDR3 bases are TGCGCCAGCAGCTTGCGTCAGGGACTTGGCAATGAGCAGTTCTTC.

A few counts support this clonotype. V usage is TRBV29-1 and J usage is TRBJ2-1; TRBD2 agrees at 9 bases. This CDR3 contains 14 residues. With V trimmed by 4 bases and J by 7 bases, 8 bases remained unmatched. Germline CDR1 and CDR2: SQVTM and ANQGSEA. For the CDR3, the DNA is TGCAGCGTTGGAATAGGGCTAGCGGGGAATGAGCAGTTCTTC. This gives the protein CSVGIGLAGNEQFF.

V usage is TRBV3-1 and J usage is TRBJ2-7, with 7 bases lining up with TRBD1. CDR1 and CDR2 from the germline V gene are LGHDT and YNNKEL (reference sequence). CDR3 size: 16 residues. V lost 0 bases, J lost 3 bases, and 8 bases stayed unmatched. CDR3 sequence: CASSQDRVTGSYEQYF. The CDR3 DNA reads as TGTGCCAGCAGCCAAGATCGTGTGACAGGGAGCTACGAGCAGTACTTC.

There are a few counts of this clonotype. The chain carries TRBV12-3 or TRBV12-4 and TRBJ1-1, with D perhaps matching TRBD1 (6 bases). Trimming stripped 3 bases from V and 4 bases from J, with 12 bases between. CDR3 length: 14 amino acids. This CDR3 is CASSFQGWGTEAFF. The CDR3 DNA is TGTGCCAGCAGTTTTCAGGGGTGGGGCACTGAAGCTTTCTTT.

This clonotype was counted only a few times. J is TRBJ2-7 and V is TRBV10-3; D is uncertain. Germline V lookup: CDR1 ENHRY, CDR2 SYGVKD. CDR3 length equals 16 residues. Trimming removed 2 bases at V and 0 bases at J, with 14 bases between. DNA of the CDR3: TGTGCCATCAGTGAGCCGAACCTCCGAACCTCCTACGAGCAGTACTTC. Translating it yields CAISEPNLRTSYEQYF.

Many counts were recorded for this clonotype. The J gene is TRBJ2-7, the V gene TRBV28; no clear D. Germline CDR1 is MDHEN and CDR2 is SYDVKM. The ends were cut back, 5 bases at V and 3 bases at J, with 11 bases in the middle. The CDR3 has 13 residues. The CDR3 sequence: CASSLSGYYEQYF. The CDR3 DNA follows: TGTGCCAGCAGTCTCTCCGGATACTACGAGCAGTACTTC. Complete variable domain (other parts from reference TRBV28 and TRBJ2-7): DVKVTQSSRYLVKRTGEKVFLECVQDMDHENMFWYRQDPGLGLRLIYFSYDVKMKEKGDIPEGYSVSREKKERFSLILESASTNQTSMYLCASSLSGYYEQYFGPGTRLTVT.

The genes are TRBV27 and TRBJ2-4, with TRBD2 matching 11 bases. Germline CDR1 is MNHEY and CDR2 is SMNVEV (reference sequence). Unmatched junction bases numbered 6, after V lost 7 bases and J lost 7 bases. CDR3 length: 14 amino acids. The CDR3 spells CASMTSGKGNIQYF. CDR3 nucleotide sequence: TGTGCCAGCATGACTAGCGGGAAGGGGAACATTCAGTACTTC.

V gene TRBV21-1 combines with J gene TRBJ1-5; TRBD1 is the table's D call and was not checked against the DNA. TRBV21-1 is flagged as a pseudogene. The CDR3 is 15 amino acids. The CDR3 spells CASSKDAGEPQPQHF. The CDR3 region has the DNA TGTGCCAGCAGCAAAGACGCAGGGGAGCCTCAGCCCCAGCATTTT.

This sequence joins TRBV12-3 or TRBV12-4 and TRBJ2-7, with 7 bases fitting TRBD1. With 4 bases clipped from V and 2 bases from J, the junction kept 5 bases outside the gene matches. The CDR3 has 14 residues. The DNA of the CDR3 is TGTGCCAGCAGTTCCCGGGACAGCCCCTACGAGCAGTACTTC. Amino acid sequence: CASSSRDSPYEQYF.

The V and J genes are TRBV29-1 and TRBJ2-3; D ambiguous. CDR1 and CDR2 from the germline V gene are SQVTM and ANQGSEA. V dropped 3 bases and J dropped 2 bases, with 9 bases sitting between them. This CDR3 region has 13 residues. The chain's CDR3 is CSVEPGNTDTQYF. The CDR3 DNA is TGCAGCGTTGAGCCCGGAAACACAGATACGCAGTATTTT.

This chain connects TRBV27 to TRBJ2-7, with 10 nucleotides matching TRBD2. V shed 7 bases, J shed 2 bases, and the junction held 8 bases outside the gene matches. The germline V gene has CDR1 MNHEY and CDR2 SMNVEV (reference sequence). CDR3 length: 15 residues. In DNA, the CDR3 is TGTGCCAGCACGGAGCGGGGGGGCAAAACCTACGAGCAGTACTTC. Amino acid sequence: CASTERGGKTYEQYF.